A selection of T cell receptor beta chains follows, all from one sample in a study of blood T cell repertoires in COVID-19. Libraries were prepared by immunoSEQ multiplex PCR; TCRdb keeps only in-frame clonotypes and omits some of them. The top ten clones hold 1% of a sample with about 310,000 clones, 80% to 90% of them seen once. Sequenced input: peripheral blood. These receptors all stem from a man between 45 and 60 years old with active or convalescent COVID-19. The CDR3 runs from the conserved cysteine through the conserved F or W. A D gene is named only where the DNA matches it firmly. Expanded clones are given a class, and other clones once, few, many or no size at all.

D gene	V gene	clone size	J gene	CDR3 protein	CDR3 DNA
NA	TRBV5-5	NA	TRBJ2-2	CASSLGPLGGTGELFF	TGTGCCAGCAGCTTGGGCCCCCTTGGAGGCACCGGGGAGCTGTTTTTT
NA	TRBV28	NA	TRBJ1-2	CAGGRGINYGYTF	TGCGCAGGAGGACGGGGAATTAACTATGGCTACACCTTC
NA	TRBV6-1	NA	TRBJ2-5	CASSELGDNTRKTQYF	TGTGCCAGCAGTGAACTGGGGGACAACACCCGGAAGACCCAGTACTTC
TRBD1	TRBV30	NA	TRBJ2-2	CAWRDRGATGELFF	TGTGCCTGGAGGGACAGGGGCGCCACCGGGGAGCTGTTTTTT
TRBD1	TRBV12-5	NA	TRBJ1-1	CASGSGQMISSMNTEAFF	TGTGCTAGTGGCTCGGGACAGATGATTTCTTCTATGAACACTGAAGCTTTCTTT
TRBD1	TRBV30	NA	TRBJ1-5	CAWSLQGDQPQHF	TGTGCCTGGAGTTTGCAGGGGGATCAGCCCCAGCATTTT
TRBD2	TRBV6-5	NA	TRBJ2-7	CASSYSSGSYEQYF	TGTGCCAGCAGTTACTCGAGCGGGAGCTACGAGCAGTACTTC
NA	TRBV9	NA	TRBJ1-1	CASSVGSGPVVNTEAFF	TGTGCCAGCAGCGTAGGATCAGGCCCCGTGGTGAACACTGAAGCTTTCTTT
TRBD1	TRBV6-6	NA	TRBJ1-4	CASSGTVNEKLFF	TGTGCCAGCTCCGGGACAGTGAATGAAAAACTGTTTTTT
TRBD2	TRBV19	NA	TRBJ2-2	CASSATRLAGGRTGELFF	TGTGCCAGTAGTGCCACCCGGCTAGCGGGGGGGCGGACCGGGGAGCTGTTTTTT
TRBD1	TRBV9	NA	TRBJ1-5	CASSPRQGKNQPQHF	TGTGCCAGCAGCCCCAGACAGGGAAAAAATCAGCCCCAGCATTTT
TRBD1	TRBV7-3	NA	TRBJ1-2	CASSPGQGYGYTF	TGTGCCAGCAGCCCGGGACAGGGCTATGGCTACACCTTC
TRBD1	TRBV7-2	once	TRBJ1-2	CASSLQGESNYGYTF	TGTGCCAGCAGCTTACAGGGGGAGTCGAACTATGGCTACACCTTC
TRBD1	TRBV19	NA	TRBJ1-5	CATGTGGSQPQHF	TGTGCCACCGGGACAGGGGGAAGTCAGCCCCAGCATTTT
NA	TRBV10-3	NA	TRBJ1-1	CAISEAQGLGLNTEAFF	TGTGCCATCAGTGAGGCCCAGGGATTAGGTCTGAACACTGAAGCTTTCTTT
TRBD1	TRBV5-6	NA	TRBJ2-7	CASSRRQGYEQYF	TGTGCCAGCAGCCGACGACAGGGCTACGAGCAGTACTTC
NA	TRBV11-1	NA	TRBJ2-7	CASSSSTGSTYEQYF	TGTGCCAGCAGCTCCTCAACGGGGTCCACCTACGAGCAGTACTTC
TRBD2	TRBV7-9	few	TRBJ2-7	CASAPSGPLNSYEQYF	TGTGCCAGCGCGCCTAGCGGGCCCCTCAACTCCTACGAGCAGTACTTC
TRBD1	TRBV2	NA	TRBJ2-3	CASSEGTGRTQYF	TGTGCCAGCAGTGAGGGGACAGGGAGGACGCAGTATTTT
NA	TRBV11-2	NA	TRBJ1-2	CASSLSVGNYGYTF	TGTGCCAGCAGCTTGAGCGTCGGAAACTATGGCTACACCTTC
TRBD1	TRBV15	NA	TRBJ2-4	CATSRGQGFPNIQYF	TGTGCCACCAGCAGAGGACAGGGTTTTCCAAACATTCAGTACTTC
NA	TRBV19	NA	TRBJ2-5	CATQRGEETQYF	TGTGCCACCCAACGGGGAGAAGAGACCCAGTACTTC
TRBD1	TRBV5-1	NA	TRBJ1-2	CASSYQGDQDGYTF	TGCGCCAGCAGTTACCAGGGGGATCAAGATGGCTACACCTTC
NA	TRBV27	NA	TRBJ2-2	CASSLNYYTGELFF	TGTGCCAGCAGTTTAAACTACTACACCGGGGAGCTGTTTTTT
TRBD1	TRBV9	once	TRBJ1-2	CASSTPQGGYGYTF	TGTGCCAGCAGCACCCCCCAGGGGGGTTATGGCTACACCTTC
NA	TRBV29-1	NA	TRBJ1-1	CSVDTGFGTEAFF	TGCAGCGTGGATACAGGGTTCGGCACTGAAGCTTTCTTT
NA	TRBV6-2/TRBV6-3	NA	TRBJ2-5	CASSYGGAKETQYF	TGTGCCAGCAGTTACGGGGGGGCGAAGGAGACCCAGTACTTC